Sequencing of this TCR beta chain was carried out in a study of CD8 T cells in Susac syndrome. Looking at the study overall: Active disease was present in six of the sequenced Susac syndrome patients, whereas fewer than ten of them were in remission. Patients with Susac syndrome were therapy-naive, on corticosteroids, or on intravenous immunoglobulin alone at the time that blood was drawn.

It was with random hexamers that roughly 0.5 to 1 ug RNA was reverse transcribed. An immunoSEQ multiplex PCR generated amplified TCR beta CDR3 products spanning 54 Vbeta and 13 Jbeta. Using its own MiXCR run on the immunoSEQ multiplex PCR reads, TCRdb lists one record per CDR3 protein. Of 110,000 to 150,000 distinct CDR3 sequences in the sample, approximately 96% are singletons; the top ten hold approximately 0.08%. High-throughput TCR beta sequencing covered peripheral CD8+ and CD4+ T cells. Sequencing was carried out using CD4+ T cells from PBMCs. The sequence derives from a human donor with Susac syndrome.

CDR3 bases: TGTGCCACCAGCAGGCCGCATACAGGGTTTGGCTACACCTTC. This encodes CATSRPHTGFGYTF. This rearrangement joins TRBV15 to TRBJ1-2, with a possible D match to TRBD1 (6 bases). The CDR3 spans 14 residues. V lost 3 bases, J lost 7 bases, and 15 bases lay in between. CDR1 is LNHNV and CDR2 is YYDKDF in the germline V gene (reference sequence).